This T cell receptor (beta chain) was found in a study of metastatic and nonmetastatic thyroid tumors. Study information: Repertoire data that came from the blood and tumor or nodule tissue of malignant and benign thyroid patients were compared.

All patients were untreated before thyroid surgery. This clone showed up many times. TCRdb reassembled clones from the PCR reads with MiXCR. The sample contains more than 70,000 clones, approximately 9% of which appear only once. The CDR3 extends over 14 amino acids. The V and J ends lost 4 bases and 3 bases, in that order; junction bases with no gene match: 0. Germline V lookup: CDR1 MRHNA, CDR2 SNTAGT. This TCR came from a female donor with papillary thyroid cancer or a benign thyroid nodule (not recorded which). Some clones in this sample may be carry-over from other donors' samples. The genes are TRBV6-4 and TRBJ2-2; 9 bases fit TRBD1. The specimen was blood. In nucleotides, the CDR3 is TGTGCCAGCAGTGGGGACAGGGACACCGGGGAGCTGTTTTTT. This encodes CASSGDRDTGELFF.